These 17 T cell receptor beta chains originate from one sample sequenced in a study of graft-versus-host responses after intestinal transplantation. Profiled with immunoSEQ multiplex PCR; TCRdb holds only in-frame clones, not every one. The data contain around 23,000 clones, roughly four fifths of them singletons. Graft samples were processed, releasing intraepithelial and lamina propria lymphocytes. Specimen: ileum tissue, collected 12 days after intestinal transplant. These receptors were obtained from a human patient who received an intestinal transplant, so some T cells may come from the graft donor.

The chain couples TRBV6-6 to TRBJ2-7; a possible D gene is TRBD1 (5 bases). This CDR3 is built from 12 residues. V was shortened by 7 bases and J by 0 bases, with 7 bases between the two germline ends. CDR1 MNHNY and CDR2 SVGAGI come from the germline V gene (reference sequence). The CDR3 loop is CASKDNSYEQYF. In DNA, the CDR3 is TGTGCCAGCAAGGACAACTCCTACGAGCAGTACTTC.

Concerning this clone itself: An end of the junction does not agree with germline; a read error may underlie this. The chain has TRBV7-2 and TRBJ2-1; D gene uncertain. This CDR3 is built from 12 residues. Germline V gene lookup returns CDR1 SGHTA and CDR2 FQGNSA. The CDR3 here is CASSLAYNEQFF. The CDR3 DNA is TGTGCCAGCAGCTTAGCCTATAATGAGCAGTTCTTC.

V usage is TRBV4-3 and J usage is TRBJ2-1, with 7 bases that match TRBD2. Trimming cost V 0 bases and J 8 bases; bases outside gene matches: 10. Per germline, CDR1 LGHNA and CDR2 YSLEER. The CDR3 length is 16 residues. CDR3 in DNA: TGCGCCAGCAGCCAAGATCGGGGCGGGAGCCGGCATGAGCAGTTCTTC. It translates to CASSQDRGGSRHEQFF.

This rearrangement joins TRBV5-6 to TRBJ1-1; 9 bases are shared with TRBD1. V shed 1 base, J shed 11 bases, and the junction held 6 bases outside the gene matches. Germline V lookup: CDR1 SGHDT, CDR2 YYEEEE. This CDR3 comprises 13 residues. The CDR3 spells CASSLNPGTGAFF. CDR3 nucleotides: TGTGCCAGCAGCTTGAACCCCGGGACAGGGGCTTTCTTT.

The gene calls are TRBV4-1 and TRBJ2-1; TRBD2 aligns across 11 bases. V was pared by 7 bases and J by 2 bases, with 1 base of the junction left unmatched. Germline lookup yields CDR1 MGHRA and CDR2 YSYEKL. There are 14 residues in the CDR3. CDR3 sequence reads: CASNSGGAYNEQFF. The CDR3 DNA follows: TGCGCCAGCAATAGCGGGGGGGCCTACAATGAGCAGTTCTTC.

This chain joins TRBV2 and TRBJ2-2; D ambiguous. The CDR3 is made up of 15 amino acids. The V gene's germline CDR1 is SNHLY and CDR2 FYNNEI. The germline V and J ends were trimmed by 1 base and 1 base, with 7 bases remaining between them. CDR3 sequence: CASSEVSENTGELFF. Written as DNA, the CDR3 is TGTGCCAGCAGTGAAGTTAGTGAGAACACCGGGGAGCTGTTTTTT.

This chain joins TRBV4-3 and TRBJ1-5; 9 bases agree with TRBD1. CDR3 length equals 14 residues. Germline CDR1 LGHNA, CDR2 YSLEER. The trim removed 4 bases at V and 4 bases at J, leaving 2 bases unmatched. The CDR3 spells CASSRGTGNQPQHF. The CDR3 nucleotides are TGCGCCAGCAGCCGAGGGACAGGGAATCAGCCCCAGCATTTT.

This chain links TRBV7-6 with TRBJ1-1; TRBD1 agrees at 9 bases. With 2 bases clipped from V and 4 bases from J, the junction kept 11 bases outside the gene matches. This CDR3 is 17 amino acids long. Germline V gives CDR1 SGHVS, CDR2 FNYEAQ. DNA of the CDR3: TGTGCCAGCAGCTTACTACCCCCCGGGACAGGGATCACTGAAGCTTTCTTT. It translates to CASSLLPPGTGITEAFF.

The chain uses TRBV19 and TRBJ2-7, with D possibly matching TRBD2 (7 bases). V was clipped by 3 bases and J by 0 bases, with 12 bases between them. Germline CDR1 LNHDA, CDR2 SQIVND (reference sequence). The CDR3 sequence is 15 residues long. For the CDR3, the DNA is TGTGCCAGTAGTATGGGGGGGGCCCGCTCCTACGAGCAGTACTTC. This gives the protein CASSMGGARSYEQYF.

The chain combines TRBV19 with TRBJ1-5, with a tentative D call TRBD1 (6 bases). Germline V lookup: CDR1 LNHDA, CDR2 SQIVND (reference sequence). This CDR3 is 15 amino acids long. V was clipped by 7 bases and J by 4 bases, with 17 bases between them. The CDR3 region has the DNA TGTGCCAGTACAGGGGCACCGACGCCTAATCAGCCCCAGCATTTT. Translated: CASTGAPTPNQPQHF.

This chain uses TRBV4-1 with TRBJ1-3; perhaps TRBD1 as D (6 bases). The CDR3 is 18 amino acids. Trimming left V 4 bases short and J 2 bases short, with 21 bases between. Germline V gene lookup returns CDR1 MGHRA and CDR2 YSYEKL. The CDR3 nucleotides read TGCGCCAGCAGCCCCCGCGCCTATGGGGACACGGCTGGAAACACCATATATTTT. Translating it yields CASSPRAYGDTAGNTIYF.

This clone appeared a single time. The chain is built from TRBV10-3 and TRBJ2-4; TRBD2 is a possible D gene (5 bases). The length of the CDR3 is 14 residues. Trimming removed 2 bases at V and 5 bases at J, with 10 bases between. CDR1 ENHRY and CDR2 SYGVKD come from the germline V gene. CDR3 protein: CAISERGVENIQYF. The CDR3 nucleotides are TGTGCCATCAGTGAGCGGGGAGTAGAAAACATTCAGTACTTC.

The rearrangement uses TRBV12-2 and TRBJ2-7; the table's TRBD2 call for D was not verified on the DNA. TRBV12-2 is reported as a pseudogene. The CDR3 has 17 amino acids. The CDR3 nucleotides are TGTGCAAGTCGCTTAGCGCCCTTTGACGGGGGGCCCGGTGAGCAGTACTTC. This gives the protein CASRLAPFDGGPGEQYF.

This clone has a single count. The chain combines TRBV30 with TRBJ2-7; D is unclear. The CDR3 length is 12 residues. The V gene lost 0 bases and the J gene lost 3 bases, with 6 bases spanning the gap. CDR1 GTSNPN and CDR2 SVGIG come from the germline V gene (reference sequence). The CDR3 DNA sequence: TGTGCCTGGAGTGTCCCCCACTACGAGCAGTACTTC. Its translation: CAWSVPHYEQYF.

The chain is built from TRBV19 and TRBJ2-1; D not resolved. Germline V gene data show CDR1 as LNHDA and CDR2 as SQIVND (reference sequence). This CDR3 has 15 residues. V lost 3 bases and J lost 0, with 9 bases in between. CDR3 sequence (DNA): TGTGCCAGTAGTATGGCACCGCTCTCCTACAATGAGCAGTTCTTC. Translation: CASSMAPLSYNEQFF.

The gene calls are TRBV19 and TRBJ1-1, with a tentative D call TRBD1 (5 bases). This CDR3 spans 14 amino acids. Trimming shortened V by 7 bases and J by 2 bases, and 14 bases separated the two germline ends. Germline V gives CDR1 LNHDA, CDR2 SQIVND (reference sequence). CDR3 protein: CASTYERGNTEAFF. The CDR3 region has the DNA TGTGCCAGTACCTACGAAAGGGGAAACACTGAAGCTTTCTTT.

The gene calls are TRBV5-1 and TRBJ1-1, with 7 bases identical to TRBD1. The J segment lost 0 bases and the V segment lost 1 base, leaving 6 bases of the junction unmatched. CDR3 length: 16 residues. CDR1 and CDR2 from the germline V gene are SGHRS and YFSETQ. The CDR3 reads CASSLYRGQMNTEAFF. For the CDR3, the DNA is TGCGCCAGCAGCTTGTACAGGGGTCAAATGAACACTGAAGCTTTCTTT.